These 18 T cell receptor beta chains originate from one sample sequenced in a study of T cells in localized non-small cell lung cancer (dated by TCRdb to 2020 to 2022). Library preparation used the immunoSEQ multiplex PCR assay. TCRdb stores this immuneACCESS table with in-frame sequences only. Part of the clones is absent; in the studies checked, under half of the shortfall reflects unresolved V genes, and no reason is known for the rest. For this sample the table gives about 1,300 clones, of which approximately 22% were detected only once. The ten largest make up under 40% of the sample. Sample: lung tumor tissue, taken before any cancer treatment. Receptors originate from a man aged 40 to 69 with stage III lung adenocarcinoma.

The genes are TRBV18 and TRBJ2-5, with 7 bases matching TRBD1. CDR3 size: 13 residues. V lost 6 bases to trimming and J lost 4 bases; unmatched junction nucleotides: 5. Germline loops: CDR1 KGHSH, CDR2 LQKENI. The CDR3 nucleotides are TGTGCCAGCTCGGTGGACAGGCGAGAGACCCAGTACTTC. The encoded protein is CASSVDRRETQYF.

This clone has a handful of counts. The CDR3 DNA sequence: TGTGCCAGCAGTTTCGGAGGTAACTCCTACGAGCAGTACTTC. Protein: CASSFGGNSYEQYF. The chain has TRBV6-8 and TRBJ2-7; a possible D gene is TRBD2 (5 bases). In germline, CDR1 is MNHGY, CDR2 SAAAGT. The V gene lost 4 bases and the J gene lost 0 bases, with 10 bases spanning the gap. The CDR3 consists of 14 residues.

This chain connects TRBV28 to TRBJ2-1, with D perhaps being TRBD1 or TRBD2 (5 bases each). Trimming left V 2 bases short and J 6 bases short, with 11 bases between. CDR3 length equals 14 residues. Germline lookup yields CDR1 MDHEN and CDR2 SYDVKM. The CDR3 DNA reads as TGTGCCAGCAGTTTACCCTCGGGGACCAATGAGCAGTTCTTC. This gives the protein CASSLPSGTNEQFF.

This clone was seen just once. DNA for the CDR3: TGTGCCAGCAGTTCTCCGATGGGGGGGAACACCGGGGAGCTGTTTTTT. Translating it yields CASSSPMGGNTGELFF. The chain uses TRBV28 and TRBJ2-2; tentative D call: TRBD2 (6 bases). Trimming took off 4 bases at V and 1 base at J, with 13 bases between the two ends. The germline CDR1 and CDR2 sequences are MDHEN and SYDVKM. This CDR3 spans 16 amino acids.

This CDR3 reads CASSPKGTQYF. The CDR3 DNA reads as TGTGCCAGCTCACCTAAAGGGACCCAGTACTTC. The chain is built from TRBV14 and TRBJ2-5; the D is unclear. V was clipped by 8 bases and J by 7 bases, with 11 bases between them. The CDR3 is 11 amino acids. The germline gives CDR1 SGHDN, CDR2 FVKESK. Looking up the rest from reference TRBV14 and TRBJ2-5 gives the full variable domain: EAGVTQFPSHSVIEKGQTVTLRCDPISGHDNLYWYRRVMGKEIKFLLHFVKESKQDESGMPNNRFLAERTGGTYSTLKVQPAELEDSGVYFCASSPKGTQYFGPGTRLLVL.

By share, this clone ranks as medium-sized (0.01 to 0.1%). V gene TRBV9 combines with J gene TRBJ1-2, with TRBD1 identical over 10 bases. Germline V gives CDR1 SGDLS, CDR2 YYNGEE. J lost 8 bases, V lost 2 bases, and 9 bases had no gene match. This CDR3 is 15 amino acids long. Here the CDR3 reads CASSVTGGLRQGYTF. The CDR3, as DNA: TGTGCCAGCAGCGTGACAGGGGGCCTTCGCCAGGGCTACACCTTC.

The DNA for the CDR3 is TGTGCCAGCAGCTATGGACAGAGTCGCGAGCAGTACTTC. Its protein is CASSYGQSREQYF. The chain is built from TRBV6-8 and TRBJ2-7; possible D gene TRBD1, 6 bases. This CDR3 has 13 amino acids. V lost 6 bases and J lost 6, with 15 bases in between. Germline CDR1 MNHGY, CDR2 SAAAGT.

This clone was recorded a few times. The V and J genes are TRBV9 and TRBJ2-7, with D perhaps TRBD2 (5 bases). Germline CDR1 and CDR2: SGDLS and YYNGEE. The CDR3 consists of 15 residues. Trimming left V 8 bases short and J 4 bases short, with 22 bases between. CDR3 loop: CASGGLGGSLYEQYF. Written as DNA, the CDR3 is TGTGCCAGTGGCGGGCTGGGCGGATCGCTATACGAGCAGTACTTC.

In its sample, this clone ranks as large (0.1 to 1%). The chain links TRBV14 to TRBJ2-1; D gene unclear. Trimming took 3 bases from V and 4 from J, leaving 1 base between them. This CDR3 comprises 11 residues. CDR1 and CDR2 from the germline V gene are SGHDN and FVKESK. The CDR3 region is CASSHYNEQFF. The CDR3 nucleotides read TGTGCCAGCAGCCATTACAATGAGCAGTTCTTC.

This clone was observed a few times. The chain has TRBV11-3 and TRBJ2-1, with 12 positions matching TRBD2. J lost 7 bases, V lost 4 bases, and 8 bases had no gene match. CDR3 length: 16 residues. Looked up from germline, CDR1 is SGHNT and CDR2 is YENEEA. The CDR3 nucleotides read TGTGCCAGCAGCTCTAGCCTAGCGGGAGGGCAAAATGAGCAGTTCTTC. It yields the protein CASSSSLAGGQNEQFF.

This clone was seen more than once but under ten times. This chain connects TRBV18 to TRBJ2-7; 7 nucleotides align to TRBD1. CDR3 size: 15 residues. Germline-derived CDR1 and CDR2 are KGHSH and LQKENI. Losses at the gene ends were 3 bases for V and 4 bases for J; bases not matched to a gene: 9. CDR3 sequence reads: CASSPRTGATYEQYF. As DNA, the CDR3 is TGTGCCAGCTCACCGAGGACAGGCGCCACTTACGAGCAGTACTTC.

The CDR3 region is CASRLRGSVGYEQYF. The CDR3 DNA sequence: TGTGCCAGCCGACTTAGAGGGTCCGTGGGCTACGAGCAGTACTTC. The chain links TRBV28 to TRBJ2-7; TRBD2 is a possible D gene (5 bases). V shed 8 bases and J shed 3 bases, with 20 bases lying between them. The CDR3 is 15 residues long. Germline V gives CDR1 MDHEN, CDR2 SYDVKM.

This clone was detected a few times. The chain joins TRBV2 to TRBJ1-1; possibly TRBD1 for D (5 bases). Germline V lookup: CDR1 SNHLY, CDR2 FYNNEI. The CDR3 runs to 12 residues. V was cut by 6 bases and J by 8 bases, with 13 bases left in between. The CDR3 spells CASRGDWGEAFF. DNA for the CDR3: TGTGCCAGCAGGGGGGACTGGGGAGAAGCTTTCTTT.

A few counts support this clone. The chain combines TRBV11-3 with TRBJ2-2; 9 bases match TRBD2. This CDR3 has 15 amino acids. Trimming took 3 bases from V and 6 from J; bases not matched to a gene: 5. The V gene's germline CDR1 is SGHNT and CDR2 YENEEA. The CDR3 sequence is CASSLGGRAPGELFF. The CDR3, as DNA: TGTGCCAGCAGCTTGGGCGGGAGGGCCCCCGGGGAGCTGTTTTTT. The variable domain in full, with the rest retrieved from reference TRBV11-3 and TRBJ2-2, is EAGVVQSPRYKIIEKKQPVAFWCNPISGHNTLYWYLQNLGQGPELLIRYENEEAVDDSQLPKDRFSAERLKGVDSTLKIQPAELGDSAVYLCASSLGGRAPGELFFGEGSRLTVL.

The chain joins TRBV19 to TRBJ2-7; D possibly corresponds to TRBD1 (6 bases). The CDR3 is 14 residues long. CDR1 and CDR2 from the germline V gene are LNHDA and SQIVND (reference sequence). Deletions cut 5 bases from V and 1 base from J, with 12 bases between. The CDR3: CASSVDSLSYEQYF. DNA of the CDR3: TGTGCCAGTAGTGTGGACAGCCTATCCTACGAGCAGTACTTC. Supplemented by reference TRBV19 and TRBJ2-7, the full variable domain reads DGGITQSPKYLFRKEGQNVTLSCEQNLNHDAMYWYRQDPGQGLRLIYYSQIVNDFQKGDIAEGYSVSREKKESFPLTVTSAQKNPTAFYLCASSVDSLSYEQYFGPGTRLTVT.

The rearrangement uses TRBV11-3 and TRBJ2-3, with 9 bases aligning to TRBD1. The ends lost 3 bases at V and 4 bases at J; junction bases unmatched: 5. The CDR3 is made up of 15 amino acids. Germline CDR1 reads SGHNT; CDR2 reads YENEEA. The CDR3 reads CASSLAGTGPDTQYF. The CDR3 bases are TGTGCCAGCAGCTTGGCCGGGACAGGGCCAGATACGCAGTATTTT. The full variable domain, with the rest looked up from reference TRBV11-3 and TRBJ2-3, is EAGVVQSPRYKIIEKKQPVAFWCNPISGHNTLYWYLQNLGQGPELLIRYENEEAVDDSQLPKDRFSAERLKGVDSTLKIQPAELGDSAVYLCASSLAGTGPDTQYFGPGTRLTVL.

The chain carries TRBV18 and TRBJ2-6; 7 bases line up with TRBD1. Germline trimming cut 4 bases from V and 4 bases from J; bases unmatched to any gene: 4. Germline CDR1 and CDR2: KGHSH and LQKENI. This CDR3 spans 15 amino acids. CDR3 amino acids: CASSRQGAGANVLTF. The CDR3 DNA follows: TGTGCCAGCTCACGACAGGGAGCCGGGGCCAACGTCCTGACTTTC.

By sample share, this clone is medium-sized. This chain joins TRBV6-8 and TRBJ2-3; possibly TRBD1 for D (5 bases). V was cut by 5 bases and J by 4 bases, with 10 bases left in between. Germline V gene sequence: CDR1 MNHGY, CDR2 SAAAGT. The length of the CDR3 is 13 residues. As DNA, the CDR3 is TGTGCCAGCAGTCAGGGATTTTCAGATACGCAGTATTTT. This sequence encodes CASSQGFSDTQYF.